This T cell receptor beta chain was identified during a study of cytomegalovirus exposure and HLA in healthy donors. Turning to this clone: Its specificity is not known.

The donors (healthy individuals) were bone marrow donors. CDR1 is MNHNY and CDR2 is SVGAGI in the germline V gene (reference sequence). After removal of 6 bases from V and 5 bases from J, the junction contained 4 bases not matched to a gene. The CDR3 is made up of 14 amino acids. Both 60 Vbeta primers and 13 Jbeta primers went into the PCR. Assay: immunoSEQ multiplex PCR; the TCRdb copy retains only in-frame clones and omits some. The table shows some 130,000 clones, with 65% to 80% occurring only once. General study points: Among TCR beta chains, those listed as cytomegalovirus-associated numbered 164.

The J gene is TRBJ2-7, the V gene TRBV6-6; 13 nucleotides line up with TRBD2. Sequences were obtained from PBMCs. The TCR originated in a middle-aged woman in good health and CMV-seronegative. For the CDR3, the DNA is TGTGCCAGCAGAGGACTAGCGGGAGATAACGAGCAGTACTTC. This codes for CASRGLAGDNEQYF.